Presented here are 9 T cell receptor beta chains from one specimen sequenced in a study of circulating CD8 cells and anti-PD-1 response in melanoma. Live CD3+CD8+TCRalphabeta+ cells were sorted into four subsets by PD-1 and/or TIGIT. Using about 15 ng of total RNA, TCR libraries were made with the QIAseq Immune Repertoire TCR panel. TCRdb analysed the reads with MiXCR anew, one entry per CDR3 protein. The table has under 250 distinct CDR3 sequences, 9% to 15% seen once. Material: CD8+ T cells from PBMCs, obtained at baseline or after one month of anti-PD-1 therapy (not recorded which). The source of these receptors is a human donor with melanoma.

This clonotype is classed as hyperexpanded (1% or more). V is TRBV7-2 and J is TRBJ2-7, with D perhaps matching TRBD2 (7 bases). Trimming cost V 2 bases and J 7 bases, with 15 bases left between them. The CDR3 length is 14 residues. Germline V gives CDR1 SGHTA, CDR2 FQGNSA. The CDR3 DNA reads TGTGCCAGCAGCTTACAGTTGGGGGGGCGGGAGCAGTACTTC. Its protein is CASSLQLGGREQYF.

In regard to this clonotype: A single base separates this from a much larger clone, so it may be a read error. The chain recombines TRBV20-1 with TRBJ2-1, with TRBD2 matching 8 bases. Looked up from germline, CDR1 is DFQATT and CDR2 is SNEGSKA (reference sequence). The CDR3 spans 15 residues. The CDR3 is CSVRVGAGAWNGQFF. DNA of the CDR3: TGCAGTGTTAGAGTCGGAGCGGGGGCGTGGAATGGGCAGTTCTTC.

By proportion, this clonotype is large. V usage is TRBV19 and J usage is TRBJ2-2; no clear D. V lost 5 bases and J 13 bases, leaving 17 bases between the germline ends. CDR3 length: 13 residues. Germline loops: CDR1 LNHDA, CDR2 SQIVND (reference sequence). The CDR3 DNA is TGTGCCAGTAGTCCTGGATCCTGGGCTGGGCTGTTTTTT. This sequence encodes CASSPGSWAGLFF.

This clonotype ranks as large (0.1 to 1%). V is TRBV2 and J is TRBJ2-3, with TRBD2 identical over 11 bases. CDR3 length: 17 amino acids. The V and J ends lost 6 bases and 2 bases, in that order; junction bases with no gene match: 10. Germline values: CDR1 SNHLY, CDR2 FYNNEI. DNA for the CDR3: TGTGCCAGCAGATTCAATCCGACTAGCGGGGACACAGATACGCAGTATTTT. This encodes CASRFNPTSGDTDTQYF.

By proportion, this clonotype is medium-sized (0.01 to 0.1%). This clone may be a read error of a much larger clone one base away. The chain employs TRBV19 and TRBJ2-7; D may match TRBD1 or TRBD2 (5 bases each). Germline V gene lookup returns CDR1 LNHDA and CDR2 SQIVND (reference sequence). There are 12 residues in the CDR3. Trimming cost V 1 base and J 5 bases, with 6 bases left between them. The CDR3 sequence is CASSIGGNEQYF. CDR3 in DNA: TGTGCCAGTAGTATAGGGGGGAACGAGCAGTACTTC.

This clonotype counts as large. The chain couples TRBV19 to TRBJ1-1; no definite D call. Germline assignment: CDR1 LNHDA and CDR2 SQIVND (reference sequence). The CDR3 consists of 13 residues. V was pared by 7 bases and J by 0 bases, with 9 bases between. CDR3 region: CASIDGLNTEAFF. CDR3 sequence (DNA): TGTGCCAGTATAGACGGACTGAACACTGAAGCTTTCTTT.

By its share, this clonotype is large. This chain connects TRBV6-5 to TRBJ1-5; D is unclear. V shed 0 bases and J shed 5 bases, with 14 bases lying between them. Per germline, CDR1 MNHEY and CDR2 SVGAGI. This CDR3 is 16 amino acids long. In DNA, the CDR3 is TGTGCCAGCAGTTACTCGAGGGTGGAAGCCCATCAGCCCCAGCATTTT. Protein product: CASSYSRVEAHQPQHF.

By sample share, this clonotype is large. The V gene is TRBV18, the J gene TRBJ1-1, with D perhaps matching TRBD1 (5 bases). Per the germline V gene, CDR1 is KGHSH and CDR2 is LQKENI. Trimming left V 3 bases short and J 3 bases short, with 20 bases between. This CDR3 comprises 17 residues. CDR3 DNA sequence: TGTGCCAGCTCACCGCGAACCGGGACGCTTTTGGACACTGAAGCTTTCTTT. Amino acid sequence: CASSPRTGTLLDTEAFF.

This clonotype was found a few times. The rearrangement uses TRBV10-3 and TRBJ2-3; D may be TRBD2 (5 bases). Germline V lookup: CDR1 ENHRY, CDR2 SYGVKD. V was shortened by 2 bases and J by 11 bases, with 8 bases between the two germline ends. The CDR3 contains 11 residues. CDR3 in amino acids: CAISEHSGQYF. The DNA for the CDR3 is TGTGCCATCAGTGAGCACAGCGGGCAGTATTTT.